This T cell receptor beta chain was identified in a study of T cells expressing NK-cell markers. Whole-study context: Sorted T-cell subsets CD3+CD56+NKG2C+, CD3+CD56+NKG2C- and CD3+CD56-NKG2C+ were TCR beta-sequenced. Findings and limits, study-wide: As a fraction of CD8+ T cells, dominant NKG2C+ clonotypes reached about 1.0-7.0% in six donors. These clonotypes also led the CD3+CD56-NKG2C+ fraction in a few donors.

The CDR3 totals 12 residues. TCRdb reworked the 5' RACE reads into one entry per CDR3 protein, no DNA. The sample data list some 600,000 distinct CDR3 sequences. In the case of this clonotype: Its antigen is not known.

The specimen was blood T cells: a sorted CD56 or NKG2C T cell subset, CD4+ or CD8+ T cells, or bulk PBMC T cells (not recorded which). J is TRBJ2-3 and V is TRBV21-1. TRBV21-1 is reported as a pseudogene. The source is a man between 18 and 35 years old in good health. CDR3 region: CASSKGRDTQYF.